The entry below describes one T cell receptor (beta chain). This sample stems from a study of blood T cell repertoires in COVID-19. This CDR3 is built from 19 residues. In the source study's methods: From reference gene primer amplification, estimates of nucleated cell counts were derived. Profiling relied on immunoSEQ multiplex PCR, and the TCRdb table lists in-frame clones only, not all of them. The V and J calls and clone size come from that table; D and trimming were worked out from the DNA. The sample records hundreds of thousands of clones, about 85% being singletons. The sequenced sample consisted of peripheral blood. The source of this sequence is a woman between 18 and 30 years old who had recovered from COVID-19. V usage is TRBV21-1 and J usage is TRBJ1-3. TRBV21-1 is a pseudogene segment. Here the CDR3 reads CASSRESRIYFPPGNTIYF. The CDR3 DNA sequence: TGTGCCAGCAGCAGAGAGTCCCGTATTTATTTTCCTCCTGGAAACACCATATATTTT.